Listed below are T cell receptor beta chains from one sample, sequenced in a study of blood T cell repertoires in COVID-19. Libraries were prepared by immunoSEQ multiplex PCR; TCRdb keeps only in-frame clonotypes and omits some of them. The sample has about 76,000 clones; approximately 80% are singletons. The material sequenced was peripheral blood. Receptors were obtained from a human donor in a cohort sampled during active COVID-19. The CDR3 runs from the conserved cysteine through the conserved F or W. Each record gives: V gene, D gene, clone size, J gene, CDR3 DNA, CDR3 protein. The D gene is left open where the match is weak. The listing skips clone size in some rows; elsewhere it reads once, few, many or a size class.

TRBV11-3	.	once	TRBJ2-1	TGTGCCAGCAGCGTACAGGGTCTGCTAAGCGATGAGCAGTTCTTC	CASSVQGLLSDEQFF
TRBV5-5	TRBD2	.	TRBJ2-7	TGTGCCAGCAGCTTCGGACTAGCGGGTTTCGGACAAAAGAGATCCTACGAGCAGTACTTC	CASSFGLAGFGQKRSYEQYF
TRBV3-1/TRBV3-2	.	.	TRBJ1-3	TGTGCCAGCGCGGGGGGTAGGAGAAACACCATATATTTT	CASAGGRRNTIYF
TRBV11-2	TRBD2	.	TRBJ2-3	TGTGCCAGCAGCTTCGGGACTAGCGGGGTCACAGATACGCAGTATTTT	CASSFGTSGVTDTQYF
TRBV4-1	.	.	TRBJ2-3	TGCGCCAGCAGGCTGTTAGGGGCGTCTTCCACCCCAGATACGCAGTATTTT	CASRLLGASSTPDTQYF
TRBV7-2	TRBD1	.	TRBJ1-5	TGTGCCAGCAGCCCTAGGGCAGGGGGAGGTAATCAGCCCCAGCATTTT	CASSPRAGGGNQPQHF
TRBV7-2	TRBD1	few	TRBJ2-7	TGTGCCAGCAGCTTGACAGGGGGCTATTCCTACGAGCAGTACTTC	CASSLTGGYSYEQYF
TRBV19	.	.	TRBJ2-4	TGTGCCAGTAGTAACGCGGCGGGTGTCAAAAACATTCAGTACTTC	CASSNAAGVKNIQYF
TRBV5-1	TRBD1	.	TRBJ1-2	TGCGCCAGCAGCCCTGGGACAGCCGCGCGCCAGTCGCCATTTAACTATGGCTACACCTTC	CASSPGTAARQSPFNYGYTF
TRBV29-1	TRBD2	few	TRBJ2-1	TGCAGCGTTGCCCGGGGGGGATCCTACAATGAGCAGTTCTTC	CSVARGGSYNEQFF
TRBV7-6	TRBD1	few	TRBJ1-5	TGTGCCAGCAGCTTAGAGGGGGCCCCATTCAATCAGCCCCAGCATTTT	CASSLEGAPFNQPQHF
TRBV3-1/TRBV3-2	TRBD2	.	TRBJ2-1	TGTGCCAGCAGCCAAGATAGCGGGAGGTGGAATGAGCAGTTCTTC	CASSQDSGRWNEQFF
TRBV4-2	.	.	TRBJ2-3	TGTGCCAGCAGCCCTGCAGGGGACACAGATACGCAGTATTTT	CASSPAGDTDTQYF
TRBV27	.	.	TRBJ1-1	TGTGCCAGCAGTTTCCAGGGGATGAACACTGAAGCTTTCTTT	CASSFQGMNTEAFF
TRBV5-1	TRBD1	.	TRBJ1-2	TGCGCCAGCAGCCCCGGACAGGGTTTCGACTATGGCTACACCTTC	CASSPGQGFDYGYTF
TRBV7-2	TRBD1	once	TRBJ1-5	TGTGCCAGCAGCTTAGTGGCAGGGGGAAATCAGCCCCAGCATTTT	CASSLVAGGNQPQHF
TRBV7-9	TRBD2	.	TRBJ2-1	TGTGCCAGCAGCTCAACTAGCGGGAGTAGGGATGAGCAGTTCTTC	CASSSTSGSRDEQFF
TRBV6-5	.	.	TRBJ1-2	TGTGCCAGCTCCGAAGTGAGGGGCGGGAGGGGCTACACCTTC	CASSEVRGGRGYTF
TRBV30	.	.	TRBJ2-7	TGTGCCTGGAGTGGTCCGGGTTCCCTAGCCTACGAGCAGTACTTC	CAWSGPGSLAYEQYF
TRBV7-8	.	few	TRBJ1-1	TGTGCCAGCAGCTTAGCTTCAGGGAACACTGAAGCTTTCTTT	CASSLASGNTEAFF
TRBV5-1	.	few	TRBJ2-7	TGCGCCAGCAGCTTACAGGGCCAGGGCACCTACGAGCAGTACTTC	CASSLQGQGTYEQYF
TRBV12-3/TRBV12-4	.	once	TRBJ1-2	TGTGCCAGCAGTGACATTAACTATGGCTACACCTTC	CASSDINYGYTF
TRBV25-1	TRBD1	.	TRBJ1-1	TGTGCCAGCAGGACCATGACAGGGGGCAGGACTGAAGCTTTCTTT	CASRTMTGGRTEAFF
TRBV7-2	TRBD2	once	TRBJ2-1	TGTGCCAGCAGCTTAGCCCCTAGCGGGACCGTCAATGAGCAGTTCTTC	CASSLAPSGTVNEQFF
TRBV14	.	.	TRBJ2-2	TGTGCCAGCAGCCAAGTACAGAACACCGGGGAGCTGTTTTTT	CASSQVQNTGELFF
TRBV4-2	TRBD2	.	TRBJ2-5	TGTGCCAGCAGCCCGGGGACTAGCGGGAGCCAAGAGACCCAGTACTTC	CASSPGTSGSQETQYF
TRBV5-6	TRBD2	.	TRBJ2-1	TGTGCCAGCAGCTTGGGACTAGCGGTCTACAATGAGCAGTTCTTC	CASSLGLAVYNEQFF
TRBV4-1	TRBD2	.	TRBJ2-7	TGCGCCAGCAGCCAGGCCAGGACTAGCGGGAGCAAGAGCTCCTACGAGCAGTACTTC	CASSQARTSGSKSSYEQYF
TRBV14	.	.	TRBJ2-5	TGTGCCAGCAGCCAAGAAGGCGGGATGGTCCAAGAGACCCAGTACTTC	CASSQEGGMVQETQYF
TRBV5-6	.	.	TRBJ1-5	TGTGCCAGCAGCCGCCGGACAGCGCCCAATCAGCCCCAGCATTTT	CASSRRTAPNQPQHF
TRBV7-6	.	.	TRBJ2-7	TGTGCCAGCAGCTCTAGCGGACAGGGTACCCACGAGCAGTACTTC	CASSSSGQGTHEQYF
TRBV13	TRBD1	.	TRBJ2-7	TGTGCCAGCAGCCGTCGGACAGGGGCCTACGAGCAGTACTTC	CASSRRTGAYEQYF
TRBV28	TRBD2	.	TRBJ2-7	TGTGCCAGCAGTTTTAGCCTTGGACTAGCGGATTCCTACGAGCAGTACTTC	CASSFSLGLADSYEQYF
TRBV7-2	.	.	TRBJ2-1	TGTGCCAGCAGCCCCTGGGACTCCTCCTACAATGAGCAGTTCTTC	CASSPWDSSYNEQFF
TRBV24-1	TRBD1	.	TRBJ1-1	TGTGCCACCAGTAGGGGGCCCACTGAAGCTTTCTTT	CATSRGPTEAFF
TRBV6-6	TRBD1	.	TRBJ2-7	TGTGCCAGCAGACTGACAGGGAATTCCTACGAGCAGTACTTC	CASRLTGNSYEQYF
TRBV3-1/TRBV3-2	TRBD1	.	TRBJ2-1	TGTGCCAGCAGCCAAGGGACAGGGGTTTTTGGTGAGCAGTTCTTC	CASSQGTGVFGEQFF
TRBV11-3	.	.	TRBJ1-1	TGTGCCAGCAGCTTCCAGGGCCCCAGCACTGAAGCTTTCTTT	CASSFQGPSTEAFF
TRBV28	TRBD2	few	TRBJ2-7	TGTGCCAGCAGTGGGACTAGATCCGTCTACGAGCAGTACTTC	CASSGTRSVYEQYF
TRBV28	.	.	TRBJ1-1	TGTGCCAGCAGTATTAGACAGGAGAACACTGAAGCTTTCTTT	CASSIRQENTEAFF
TRBV7-8	TRBD2	.	TRBJ2-5	TGTGCCAGCAGCTTAGGGGGGGGTGAAGGAGAGACCCAGTACTTC	CASSLGGGEGETQYF
TRBV6-6	.	.	TRBJ2-1	TGTGCCAGCAGCCCCTATGCGGTGGGCTACAATGAGCAGTTCTTC	CASSPYAVGYNEQFF
TRBV6-1	.	.	TRBJ1-4	TGTGCCAGCAGTGAATGGGGGCTCCCTAATGAAAAACTGTTTTTT	CASSEWGLPNEKLFF
TRBV20-1	.	.	TRBJ2-5	TGCAGTGCTACAGGGGGGGAGACCCAGTACTTC	CSATGGETQYF
TRBV28	TRBD1	few	TRBJ2-2	TGTGCCAGCGTACAGGGGGCTGAAACCGGGGAGCTGTTTTTT	CASVQGAETGELFF
TRBV7-2	.	.	TRBJ1-6	TGTGCCAGCAGCTTACAGGAGGCAGGAAATTCACCCCTCCACTTT	CASSLQEAGNSPLHF
TRBV23-1	.	.	TRBJ1-1	TGCGCCAGCAGGGACACCCAAGCTTTCTTT	CASRDTQAFF
TRBV7-6	TRBD2	.	TRBJ2-1	TGTGCCAGCAGCTCACGGGGGGCCTACAATGAGCAGTTCTTC	CASSSRGAYNEQFF